What follows are 2 T cell receptor beta chains derived from one specimen sequenced in a study of breast tumors, draining lymph nodes, adjacent tissues. The lymph nodes were axillary draining lymph nodes from breast cancer patients. TCRdb redid the calling of the multiplex PCR reads with MiXCR, one entry per CDR3 protein. The sample has 70,000 to 85,000 distinct CDR3 sequences; roughly 20% are singletons. Material for sequencing was axillary lymph node tissue. These receptors were taken from a female donor with breast cancer. Some clones in this sample may be carry-over from other donors' samples.

This chain connects TRBV24-1 to TRBJ2-3; 9 positions match TRBD1. Looked up from germline, CDR1 is KGHDR and CDR2 is SFDVKD. The J segment lost 6 bases and the V segment lost 2 bases, leaving 8 bases of the junction unmatched. CDR3 length: 16 amino acids. Here the CDR3 reads CATSDSGQGPRDTQYF. The DNA for the CDR3 is TGTGCCACCAGTGATTCCGGACAGGGGCCCCGCGATACGCAGTATTTT.

This clonotype came up many times. V is TRBV20-1 and J is TRBJ1-6; D may be TRBD1 (5 bases). V lost 1 base and J 9 bases, leaving 13 bases between the germline ends. Germline lookup yields CDR1 DFQATT and CDR2 SNEGSKA (reference sequence). CDR3 size: 14 residues. CDR3 sequence (DNA): TGCAGTGCTAGAGTAGGGACCCAAACTTCACCCCTCCACTTT. This gives the protein CSARVGTQTSPLHF.